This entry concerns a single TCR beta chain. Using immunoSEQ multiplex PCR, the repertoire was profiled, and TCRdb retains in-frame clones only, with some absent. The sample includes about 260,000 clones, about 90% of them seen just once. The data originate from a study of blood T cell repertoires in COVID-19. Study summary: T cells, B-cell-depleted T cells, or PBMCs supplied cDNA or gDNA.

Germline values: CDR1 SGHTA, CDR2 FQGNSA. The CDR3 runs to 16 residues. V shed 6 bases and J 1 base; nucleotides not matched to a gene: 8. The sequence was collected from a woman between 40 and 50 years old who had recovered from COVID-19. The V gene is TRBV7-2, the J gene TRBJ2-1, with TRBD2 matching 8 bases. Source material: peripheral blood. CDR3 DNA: TGTGCCAGCAGTCCTACTAGCGGATCTTCCTACAATGAGCAGTTCTTC. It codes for CASSPTSGSSYNEQFF.